The next 31 T cell receptor beta chains were all read from a single sample in a study of early T cells in non-severe SARS-CoV-2 infection. In TCRdb, the 5' RACE reads were re-called with MiXCR into one record per CDR3 protein. The sample has 35,000 to 40,000 distinct CDR3 sequences, around 6% seen once; the top ten hold about 8%. The sample taken for sequencing was whole blood. The receptor source for this set is an adult who was a healthcare worker with PCR-confirmed SARS-CoV-2 infection or an uninfected control (not recorded which).

This clonotype was detected many times. CDR3 amino acids: CASSQGYEQYF. DNA for the CDR3: TGCGCCAGCAGCCAGGGTTACGAGCAGTACTTC. The rearrangement joins TRBV5-1 to TRBJ2-7; possible D gene TRBD1, 5 bases. The V gene lost 4 bases and the J gene lost 4 bases, with 6 bases spanning the gap. There are 11 residues in the CDR3. CDR1 SGHRS and CDR2 YFSETQ come from the germline V gene.

Within the sample, this clonotype is medium-sized. This rearrangement joins TRBV29-1 to TRBJ2-7; possible D gene TRBD1, 6 bases. Germline values: CDR1 SQVTM, CDR2 ANQGSEA. The CDR3 is made up of 10 amino acids. V lost 8 bases, J lost 9 bases, and 14 bases lay in between. DNA for the CDR3: TGCAGCCCAAGACAGGTGTCGCAGTACTTC. This gives the protein CSPRQVSQYF.

This clonotype was counted ten times or more. The chain joins TRBV6-1 to TRBJ2-5; tentative D call: TRBD1 (6 bases). Germline CDR1 reads MNHNS; CDR2 reads SASEGT. V gave up 3 bases and J gave up 2 bases, with 13 bases separating them. This CDR3 contains 15 residues. CDR3: CASSDGGRVQETQYF. DNA of the CDR3: TGTGCCAGCAGTGATGGGGGCAGGGTACAAGAGACCCAGTACTTC.

In its sample, this clonotype was seen many times. The rearrangement uses TRBV27 and TRBJ2-1; 9 nucleotides agree with TRBD2. The CDR3 consists of 14 residues. With 6 bases clipped from V and 0 bases from J, the junction kept 0 bases outside the gene matches. Germline CDR1 and CDR2: MNHEY and SMNVEV (reference sequence). The CDR3 reads CASRRGGSYNEQFF. The DNA of the CDR3 is TGTGCCAGCAGGCGGGGGGGCTCCTACAATGAGCAGTTCTTC.

This clonotype was seen many times. This chain joins TRBV6-2 or TRBV6-3 and TRBJ2-7; TRBD2 might be the D (5 bases). Germline V lookup: CDR1 MNHEY, CDR2 SVGEGT. The CDR3 spans 13 residues. V shed 3 bases and J shed 6 bases, with 12 bases lying between them. The CDR3 is CASSYLTSSEQYF. DNA for the CDR3: TGTGCCAGCAGTTATTTAACTAGTAGCGAGCAGTACTTC.

Comment on this clonotype: Just one base apart from a much larger clone, this may be a read error. This chain connects TRBV2 to TRBJ2-2; TRBD1 matches 8 bases. This CDR3 is 15 amino acids long. The germline CDR1 and CDR2 sequences are SNHLY and FYNNEI. CDR3 coding DNA: TGTGCCAGTACCTTAAGGACAGGGCACACCGGGGAGCTGTATTTT. It codes for CASTLRTGHTGELYF.

The sample holds many counts of this clonotype. V gene TRBV7-9 combines with J gene TRBJ2-7, with D unclear. The germline V gene has CDR1 SEHNR and CDR2 FQNEAQ (reference sequence). The CDR3 spans 12 residues. Trimming shortened V by 4 bases and J by 4 bases, and 8 bases separated the two germline ends. CDR3 protein: CASSWAGYEQYF. CDR3 bases: TGTGCCAGCAGCTGGGCAGGTTACGAGCAGTACTTC.

The chain joins TRBV6-4 to TRBJ2-1, with TRBD2 matching over 9 bases. From germline, CDR1 is MRHNA and CDR2 SNTAGT. This CDR3 comprises 15 residues. The V and J ends lost 0 bases and 3 bases, in that order; junction bases with no gene match: 0. The CDR3 region is CASSDSAGGYNEQFF. The DNA for the CDR3 is TGTGCCAGCAGTGACTCAGCGGGAGGCTACAATGAGCAGTTCTTC.

There are a few counts of this clonotype. The chain recombines TRBV15 with TRBJ1-1; D unresolved. With 1 base removed from V and 1 base from J, the gap between germline ends came to 1 base. This CDR3 region has 12 residues. CDR1 and CDR2 from the germline V gene are LNHNV and YYDKDF (reference sequence). CDR3 sequence: CATSRGNTEAFF. CDR3 bases: TGTGCCACCAGCAGAGGGAACACTGAAGCTTTCTTT.

Note on this clonotype: A much larger clone is a single base away; this may be a read error. This rearrangement joins TRBV19 to TRBJ2-1; 16 bases line up with TRBD2. CDR3 size: 16 residues. Germline values: CDR1 LNHDA, CDR2 SQIVND (reference sequence). V was pared by 7 bases and J by 9 bases, with 9 bases of the junction left unmatched. The DNA of the CDR3 is TGTGCCAGTACCTTGGGACTAGCGGGAGGGGGCCGTGAGCAGTTCTTC. This encodes CASTLGLAGGGREQFF.

In this sample, this clonotype turned up many times. The chain carries TRBV20-1 and TRBJ2-7; D may be TRBD2 (5 bases). The V end lost 2 bases, the J end lost 1 base, and 12 bases lay between the germline ends. Germline V gene lookup returns CDR1 DFQATT and CDR2 SNEGSKA (reference sequence). The CDR3 consists of 14 residues. CDR3: CSARLGRGSYEQYF. CDR3 coding DNA: TGCAGTGCTAGACTAGGCAGAGGGTCCTACGAGCAGTACTTC.

This clonotype was picked up many times. The chain has TRBV7-7 and TRBJ1-2; D gene uncertain. The germline gives CDR1 SSHAT, CDR2 FNYEAQ (reference sequence). This CDR3 region has 12 residues. The DNA of the CDR3 is TGTGCTGTGAGGGCTTGGGGTCGGGGCTACACCTTC. Protein sequence: CAVRAWGRGYTF. The complete variable domain, with remaining parts taken from reference TRBV7-7 and TRBJ1-2, reads GAGVSQSPRYKVTKRGQDVTLRCDPISSHATLYWYQQALGQGPEFLTYFNYEAQPDKSGLPSDRFSAERPEGSISTLTIQRTEQRDSAMYRCAVRAWGRGYTFGSGTRLTVV.

This clonotype showed up many times. The rearrangement joins TRBV20-1 to TRBJ2-7, with D possibly TRBD1 on 5 matching bases. CDR3 size: 13 residues. The V and J ends lost 0 bases and 3 bases respectively, with 9 bases between them. Germline V CDR1 and CDR2: DFQATT, SNEGSKA (reference sequence). The DNA for the CDR3 is TGCAGTGCTAGAGATGGGGCGGACTACGAGCAGTACTTC. The encoded protein is CSARDGADYEQYF.

This clonotype appeared many times. This chain links TRBV2 with TRBJ2-7, with D tentatively TRBD1 or TRBD2 (5 bases each). The CDR3 covers 12 residues. The V gene's germline CDR1 is SNHLY and CDR2 FYNNEI. V was cut by 4 bases and J by 4 bases, with 8 bases left in between. The CDR3 loop reads CASSAEGYEQYF. In DNA form, the CDR3 reads TGTGCCAGCAGTGCTGAGGGGTACGAGCAGTACTTC.

This clonotype was counted many times. The chain links TRBV20-1 to TRBJ2-1, with TRBD2 identical over 8 bases. Germline values: CDR1 DFQATT, CDR2 SNEGSKA (reference sequence). V shed 1 base, J shed 6 bases, and the junction held 11 bases outside the gene matches. This CDR3 is built from 16 residues. The CDR3, as DNA: TGCAGTGCTAGAGCCAGGACTAGCCCTACTCGCAATGAGCAGTTCTTC. This codes for CSARARTSPTRNEQFF.

This clonotype was detected many times. The V gene is TRBV6-6, the J gene TRBJ1-3, with D unresolved. The germline gives CDR1 MNHNY, CDR2 SVGAGI (reference sequence). The CDR3 covers 12 residues. V was clipped by 10 bases and J by 4 bases, with 11 bases between them. The CDR3 spells CATSPAGNTIYF. The DNA of the CDR3 is TGTGCCACTTCCCCGGCGGGAAACACCATATATTTT.

This clonotype has ten or more counts. This rearrangement joins TRBV5-5 to TRBJ1-5; 11 bases line up with TRBD1. This CDR3 has 13 amino acids. J lost 7 bases, V lost 4 bases, and 1 base had no gene match. Germline V gene lookup returns CDR1 SGHKS and CDR2 YYEKEE (reference sequence). The CDR3 DNA reads TGTGCCAGCAGCCGGGACAGGGGGCAGCCCCAGCATTTT. Residues: CASSRDRGQPQHF.

This clonotype has only a few counts. As DNA, the CDR3 is TGTGCCAGCAGCCAGGGGGGACGGAGCGGGGAGCTGTTTTTT. This translates into CASSQGGRSGELFF. V gene TRBV14 combines with J gene TRBJ2-2, with a possible D match to TRBD2 (6 bases). The V end lost 3 bases, the J end lost 7 bases, and 12 bases lay between the germline ends. Germline CDR1 SGHDN, CDR2 FVKESK. The CDR3 is 14 amino acids. The complete variable domain, with remaining parts taken from reference TRBV14 and TRBJ2-2, reads EAGVTQFPSHSVIEKGQTVTLRCDPISGHDNLYWYRRVMGKEIKFLLHFVKESKQDESGMPNNRFLAERTGGTYSTLKVQPAELEDSGVYFCASSQGGRSGELFFGEGSRLTVL.

This clonotype was counted many times. V gene TRBV6-1 combines with J gene TRBJ1-6; 8 nucleotides match TRBD1. This CDR3 is built from 13 residues. V was pared by 9 bases and J by 8 bases, with 6 bases of the junction left unmatched. The germline gives CDR1 MNHNS, CDR2 SASEGT. The CDR3 DNA reads TGTGCCAGTAGGACAGGGATGGATTCACCCCTCCACTTT. As protein: CASRTGMDSPLHF.

The table lists this clonotype with many counts. The chain has TRBV4-2 and TRBJ1-5, with 8 bases fitting TRBD1. Per germline, CDR1 LGHNA and CDR2 YNFKEQ. This CDR3 contains 17 residues. J lost 4 bases, V lost 0 bases, and 8 bases had no gene match. The CDR3 DNA sequence: TGTGCCAGCAGCCAAGAAGCCAGGGGGCAGGGAAATCAGCCCCAGCATTTT. Its protein product is CASSQEARGQGNQPQHF.

In its sample, this clonotype was seen many times. The gene calls are TRBV12-3 or TRBV12-4 and TRBJ2-2; D gene unclear. The germline V and J ends were trimmed by 11 bases and 0 bases, with 10 bases remaining between them. This CDR3 has 13 amino acids. The CDR3 reads CADQATNTGELFF. The CDR3 nucleotides read TGTGCCGACCAGGCTACGAACACCGGGGAGCTGTTTTTT.

Many counts were recorded for this clonotype. V gene TRBV12-3 or TRBV12-4 combines with J gene TRBJ2-5; 11 nucleotides agree with TRBD2. V shed 5 bases, J shed 5 bases, and the junction held 7 bases outside the gene matches. The CDR3 loop spans 15 amino acids. The CDR3 coding sequence is TGTGCCAGCAGTGGTACACTAGCGGGGGAGGAGACCCAGTACTTC. The encoded protein is CASSGTLAGEETQYF.

This clonotype was recorded many times. J is TRBJ1-1 and V is TRBV30; no definite D call. Germline V gene lookup returns CDR1 GTSNPN and CDR2 SVGIG (reference sequence). There are 12 residues in the CDR3. The V end lost 8 bases, the J end lost 6 bases, and 16 bases lay between the germline ends. CDR3 nucleotide sequence: TGTGCCGGGGTCCGAGGGCAGGCTGAAGCTTTCTTT. Its protein is CAGVRGQAEAFF. The whole variable domain, remainder taken from reference TRBV30 and TRBJ1-1, is SQTIHQWPATLVQPVGSPLSLECTVEGTSNPNLYWYRQAAGRGLQLLFYSVGIGQISSEVPQNLSASRPQDRQFILSSKKLLLSDSGFYLCAGVRGQAEAFFGQGTRLTVV.

The table lists this clonotype with many counts. The genes are TRBV30 and TRBJ2-7; 7 nucleotides line up with TRBD2. The germline V gene encodes CDR1 GTSNPN and CDR2 SVGIG (reference sequence). V was pared by 2 bases and J by 2 bases, with 6 bases of the junction left unmatched. The CDR3 is 14 residues long. CDR3: CAWSSGIGTYEQYF. CDR3 coding DNA: TGTGCCTGGAGTAGCGGGATCGGCACCTACGAGCAGTACTTC.

This clonotype turned up a few times. Written as DNA, the CDR3 is TGTGCCAGCAGCCAAGATATTAGAGACAGGGGGAATTATGGCTACACCTTC. As protein: CASSQDIRDRGNYGYTF. V and J are TRBV3-1 and TRBJ1-2; 9 bases map to TRBD1. J lost 5 bases, V lost 0 bases, and 10 bases had no gene match. The germline gives CDR1 LGHDT, CDR2 YNNKEL (reference sequence). The CDR3 length is 17 residues.

The sample holds many counts of this clonotype. The chain couples TRBV7-9 to TRBJ2-3; D uncertain. Germline-derived CDR1 and CDR2 are SEHNR and FQNEAQ (reference sequence). Trimming took 5 bases from V and 2 from J, leaving 5 bases between them. This CDR3 has 12 residues. For the CDR3, the DNA is TGTGCCAGCAGCCCTCCCACAGATACGCAGTATTTT. As protein: CASSPPTDTQYF.

The table lists this clonotype with many counts. V is TRBV10-2 and J is TRBJ1-1; D is perhaps TRBD1 (5 bases). This CDR3 has 12 amino acids. The V end lost 7 bases, the J end lost 6 bases, and 12 bases lay between the germline ends. CDR1 WSHSY and CDR2 SAAADI come from the germline V gene. DNA for the CDR3: TGCGCCAGCATGGGGGGTTCCTCTGAAGCTTTCTTT. Translating gives CASMGGSSEAFF.

On this clonotype itself: A much larger clonotype is one base distant, so this may be a read error. V and J are TRBV12-5 and TRBJ1-1, with no clear D. Germline lookup yields CDR1 LGHNT and CDR2 FRNRAP. The CDR3 loop spans 11 amino acids. The chain's CDR3 is CDSGLRAEAFF. DNA of the CDR3: TGTGATAGTGGTTTAAGAGCTGAAGCTTTCTTT.

This clonotype occurred many times. The junction does not match germline at one end; this may be a read error. The CDR3 here is CSVEFGNF. CDR3 in DNA: TGCAGCGTTGAATTTGGGAACTTC. J is TRBJ2-5 and V is TRBV29-1; D not certain. Per the germline V gene, CDR1 is SQVTM and CDR2 is ANQGSEA. The CDR3 loop spans 8 amino acids. Together with reference TRBV29-1 and TRBJ2-5, the CDR3 gives the full variable domain: SAVISQKPSRDICQRGTSLTIQCQVDSQVTMMFWYRQQPGQSLTLIATANQGSEATYESGFVIDKFPISRPNLTFSTLTVSNMSPEDSSIYLCSVEFGNFGPGTRLLVL.

V gene TRBV5-1 combines with J gene TRBJ2-7; possible D gene TRBD1, 5 bases. The V and J ends lost 2 bases and 7 bases respectively, with 25 bases between them. The CDR3 runs to 17 residues. Germline values: CDR1 SGHRS, CDR2 YFSETQ. DNA for the CDR3: TGCGCCAGCAGCTTTGCCCCTTCCACCTTCAGGGCCGAAGAGCAGTACTTC. It specifies CASSFAPSTFRAEEQYF.

This clonotype was counted a few times. V and J are TRBV5-1 and TRBJ2-3; 8 positions match TRBD2. CDR3 length equals 17 residues. CDR1 is SGHRS, CDR2 YFSETQ, per germline. The trim removed 4 bases at V and 11 bases at J, leaving 21 bases unmatched. Here the CDR3 reads CASSMEYHSGIEDGQYF. Here the CDR3 DNA reads TGCGCCAGCAGCATGGAGTACCATAGCGGGATTGAGGACGGGCAGTATTTT.